A selection of T cell receptor beta chains follows, all from one sample in a study of CD8 T cells in Susac syndrome. TCRdb re-called the immunoSEQ multiplex PCR reads with MiXCR, one entry per CDR3 protein. The table lists around 70,000 distinct CDR3 sequences, over 85% of them singletons. The sequenced sample consisted of CD8+ T cells from PBMCs. These receptors came from a human donor with multiple sclerosis. The CDR3 runs from the conserved cysteine through the conserved F or W. D genes are given only for firm matches. Part of the rows lack a size; the others show once, few, many or a class for expanded clones.

CDR3 DNA,CDR3 protein,CDR3 length,V gene,clone size,D gene,J gene
TGTGCCTGGACAGATAGCTCCTACGAGCAGTACTTC,CAWTDSSYEQYF,12,TRBV30,once,.,TRBJ2-7
TGTGCCAGCAGCGTAGATCCTAGTTCCTCTGGGGCCAACGTCCTGACTTTC,CASSVDPSSSGANVLTF,17,TRBV9,.,.,TRBJ2-6
TGTGCCAGCAGCTTCGTGGGGCTAGCGGGAGGAAACTACGAGACCCAGTACTTC,CASSFVGLAGGNYETQYF,18,TRBV7-9,.,TRBD2,TRBJ2-5
TGCAGCGCATCACAGGGGTCGAACACTGAAGCTTTCTTT,CSASQGSNTEAFF,13,TRBV29-1,.,TRBD1,TRBJ1-1
TGTGCCAGCAGGGATTTGGTCGCGGGAGGGCCGGTTCTTGAGCAGTTCTTC,CASRDLVAGGPVLEQFF,17,TRBV28,.,TRBD2,TRBJ2-1
TGTGCCAGCAGTTACCGAGACAGGAGGGACAGCTACACCTTC,CASSYRDRRDSYTF,14,TRBV6-5,.,.,TRBJ1-2
TGTGCCAGCAGCGGACAGGATTACGAGCAGTACTTC,CASSGQDYEQYF,12,TRBV9,.,.,TRBJ2-7
TGTGCCAGCAGCTACAATGAGCAGTTCTTC,CASSYNEQFF,10,TRBV7-9,.,.,TRBJ2-1
TGCAGTGCTAGAGACGGGACAGACTACGAGCAGTACTTC,CSARDGTDYEQYF,13,TRBV20-1,.,TRBD1,TRBJ2-7
TGCGCCAGCAGCCCGCAACACCGGGACTACGAGCAGTACTTC,CASSPQHRDYEQYF,14,TRBV5-1,.,.,TRBJ2-7
TGCAGTGCTAGAGTAAGAGCGGGAGAGGGCACAGATACGCAGTATTTT,CSARVRAGEGTDTQYF,16,TRBV20-1,.,TRBD2,TRBJ2-3
TGTGCCAGCAGCCAAAATGAGGGGGGTACCTACGAGCAGTACTTC,CASSQNEGGTYEQYF,15,TRBV3-1,.,.,TRBJ2-7
TGTGCCAGCAGCCAAGACAGGAGAGTGGAGACCCAGTACTTC,CASSQDRRVETQYF,14,TRBV3-1,.,.,TRBJ2-5
TGCAGTGCTAGAGCCCAGTCGACCTACGAGCAGTACTTC,CSARAQSTYEQYF,13,TRBV20-1,.,.,TRBJ2-7
TGTGCCAGCATCGCGACAGCTAACACCGGGGAGCTGTTTTTT,CASIATANTGELFF,14,TRBV28,.,.,TRBJ2-2
TGTGCCAGCAGCCCCCCGCTAGCGGGAGGGTCCGGGGAGCTGTTTTTT,CASSPPLAGGSGELFF,16,TRBV13,.,TRBD2,TRBJ2-2
TGCGCCAGCAGCTTGGTAACTAGCGGCTACGAGCAGTACTTC,CASSLVTSGYEQYF,14,TRBV5-1,once,TRBD2,TRBJ2-7
TGCAGTGCTAGAGATCAATGGGGCAGTACCTACGGAGGGACTGAAGCTTTCTTT,CSARDQWGSTYGGTEAFF,18,TRBV20-1,.,.,TRBJ1-1
TGCGCCAGCAGCGAGGGACTAGCGGGATTCTACGAGCAGTACTTC,CASSEGLAGFYEQYF,15,TRBV5-1,.,TRBD2,TRBJ2-7
TGTGCCAGCAGCCCTGGGGCGGGGTCGGATACGCAGTATTTT,CASSPGAGSDTQYF,14,TRBV7-2,.,.,TRBJ2-3
TGTGCCAGCAGCCAAGGGTACAGCGGCGGGGATGAGCAGTACTTC,CASSQGYSGGDEQYF,15,TRBV14,.,.,TRBJ2-7
TGTGCCAGCAGCGCCACGCTAGGGACCTACAATGAGCAGTTCTTC,CASSATLGTYNEQFF,15,TRBV9,.,.,TRBJ2-1
TGTGCCTGGAGTGTACCCCCGGACGGGAAGAATGAGCAGTTCTTC,CAWSVPPDGKNEQFF,15,TRBV30,once,.,TRBJ2-1
TGTGCCAGCAGTTTATCTTTTTCACAGTACTCCTACGAGCAGTACTTC,CASSLSFSQYSYEQYF,16,TRBV27,.,.,TRBJ2-7
TGCGCCAGCAGTGAGTCGGCGGGGCTAACCTACGAGCAGTACTTC,CASSESAGLTYEQYF,15,TRBV10-2,.,.,TRBJ2-7
TGTGCCAGCAGCCAAGTCCCCACCGGACTAGCGGGAGGCGGGGAGACCCAGTACTTC,CASSQVPTGLAGGGETQYF,19,TRBV3-1,.,TRBD2,TRBJ2-5
TGTGCCAGCAGCCCCTGGACAGGGGAAGCGACCCAGTACTTC,CASSPWTGEATQYF,14,TRBV9,.,TRBD1,TRBJ2-5
TGTGCCAGCAGTCACCGGGACGGGCGCACAGATACGCAGTATTTT,CASSHRDGRTDTQYF,15,TRBV27,.,.,TRBJ2-3
TGTGCCAGCAGCCGCACAGGAAATGAGCAGTTCTTC,CASSRTGNEQFF,12,TRBV27,few,.,TRBJ2-1
TGTGCCAGCAGTCCGGGAAGCGGGGGGGATGCAGATACGCAGTATTTT,CASSPGSGGDADTQYF,16,TRBV12-3/TRBV12-4,.,TRBD2,TRBJ2-3
TGCAGCGCCGACCGAGGCGGGGAGCTGTTTTTT,CSADRGGELFF,11,TRBV29-1,.,.,TRBJ2-2
TGTGCCAGCAGCTTGGTATCCGCTTCACTCAGGGACTATGGCTACACCTTC,CASSLVSASLRDYGYTF,17,TRBV5-8,.,.,TRBJ1-2
TGCGCCAGCAGCCTCCTAGCGGGAGCCCACGAGCAGTACTTC,CASSLLAGAHEQYF,14,TRBV4-1,.,TRBD2,TRBJ2-7
TGTGCCAGCAGTCCCCTGGAGACGGGGGGCTACAATGAGCAGTTCTTC,CASSPLETGGYNEQFF,16,TRBV28,.,TRBD2,TRBJ2-1
TGCAGCACCTACAGGGGACCATACAATGAGCAGTTCTTC,CSTYRGPYNEQFF,13,TRBV29-1,.,TRBD1,TRBJ2-1